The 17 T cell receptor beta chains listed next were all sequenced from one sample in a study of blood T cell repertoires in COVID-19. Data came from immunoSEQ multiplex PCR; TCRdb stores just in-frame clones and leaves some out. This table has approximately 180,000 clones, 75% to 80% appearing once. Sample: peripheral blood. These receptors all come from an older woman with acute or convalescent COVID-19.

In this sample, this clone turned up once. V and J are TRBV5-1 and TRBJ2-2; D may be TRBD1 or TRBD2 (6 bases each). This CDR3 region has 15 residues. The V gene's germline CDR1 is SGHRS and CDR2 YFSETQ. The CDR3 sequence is CASGPGRGSTGELFF. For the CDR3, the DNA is TGCGCTAGCGGTCCCGGCAGGGGATCTACCGGGGAGCTGTTTTTT. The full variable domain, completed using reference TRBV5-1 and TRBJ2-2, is KAGVTQTPRYLIKTRGQQVTLSCSPISGHRSVSWYQQTPGQGLQFLFEYFSETQRNKGNFPGRFSGRQFSNSRSEMNVSTLELGDSALYLCASGPGRGSTGELFFGEGSRLTVL.

CDR3 sequence reads: CASSSALAGGQETQYF. CDR3 bases: TGCGCCAGCAGCTCCGCCCTAGCGGGCGGGCAAGAGACCCAGTACTTC. The genes are TRBV5-1 and TRBJ2-5; the match to TRBD2 covers 8 bases. The germline gives CDR1 SGHRS, CDR2 YFSETQ. The CDR3 consists of 16 residues. Losses at the gene ends were 3 bases for V and 2 bases for J; bases not matched to a gene: 9. Using reference TRBV5-1 and TRBJ2-5 for the parts outside the CDR3, the full variable domain is KAGVTQTPRYLIKTRGQQVTLSCSPISGHRSVSWYQQTPGQGLQFLFEYFSETQRNKGNFPGRFSGRQFSNSRSEMNVSTLELGDSALYLCASSSALAGGQETQYFGPGTRLLVL.

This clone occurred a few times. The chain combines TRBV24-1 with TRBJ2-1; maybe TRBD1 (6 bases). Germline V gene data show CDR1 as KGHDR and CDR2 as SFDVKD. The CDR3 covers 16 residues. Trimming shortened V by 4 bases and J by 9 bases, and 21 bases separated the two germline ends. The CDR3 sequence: CATSDQLGGPEGEQFF. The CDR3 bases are TGTGCCACCAGTGACCAACTAGGGGGACCAGAGGGTGAGCAGTTCTTC.

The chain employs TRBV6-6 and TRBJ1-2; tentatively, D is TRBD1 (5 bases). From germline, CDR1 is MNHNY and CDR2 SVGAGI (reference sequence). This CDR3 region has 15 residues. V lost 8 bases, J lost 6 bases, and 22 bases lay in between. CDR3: CASLTGGRRGDGYTF. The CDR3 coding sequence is TGTGCCAGCCTTACGGGAGGCAGGCGGGGGGATGGCTACACCTTC.

The CDR3 DNA is TGTGCCAGCTACCAGGGTCTCGGACAGCCCCAGCATTTT. The encoded protein is CASYQGLGQPQHF. The V gene is TRBV2, the J gene TRBJ1-5; D perhaps matches TRBD1 (5 bases). With 8 bases removed from V and 7 bases from J, the gap between germline ends came to 15 bases. The CDR3 runs 13 residues. Germline CDR1 and CDR2: SNHLY and FYNNEI.

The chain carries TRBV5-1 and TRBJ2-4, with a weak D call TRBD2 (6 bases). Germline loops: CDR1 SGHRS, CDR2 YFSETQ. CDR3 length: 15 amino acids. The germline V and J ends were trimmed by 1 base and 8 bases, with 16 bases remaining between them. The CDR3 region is CASSLLGSWEDIQYF. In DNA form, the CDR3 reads TGCGCCAGCAGCTTGCTCGGGAGTTGGGAGGACATTCAGTACTTC.

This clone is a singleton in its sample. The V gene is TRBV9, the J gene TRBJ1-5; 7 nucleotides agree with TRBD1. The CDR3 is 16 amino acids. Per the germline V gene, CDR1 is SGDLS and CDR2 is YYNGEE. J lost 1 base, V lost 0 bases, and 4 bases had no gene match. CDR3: CASSVGGGGSNQPQHF. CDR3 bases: TGTGCCAGCAGCGTAGGAGGGGGCGGCAGCAATCAGCCCCAGCATTTT.

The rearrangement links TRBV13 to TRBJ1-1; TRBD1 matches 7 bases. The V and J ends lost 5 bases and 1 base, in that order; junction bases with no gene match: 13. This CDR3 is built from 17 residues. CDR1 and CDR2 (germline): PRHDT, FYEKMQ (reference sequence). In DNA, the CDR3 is TGTGCCAGCAGCCCGACCAAACCGGGACAGCGGAACACTGAAGCTTTCTTT. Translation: CASSPTKPGQRNTEAFF.

The chain's CDR3 is CSVGSGSGTGELFF. The DNA of the CDR3 is TGCAGCGTTGGTAGCGGGAGCGGCACCGGGGAGCTGTTTTTT. This chain connects TRBV29-1 to TRBJ2-2; 9 bases agree with TRBD2. Per the germline V gene, CDR1 is SQVTM and CDR2 is ANQGSEA. Trimming cost V 4 bases and J 4 bases; bases outside gene matches: 4. The length of the CDR3 is 14 residues.

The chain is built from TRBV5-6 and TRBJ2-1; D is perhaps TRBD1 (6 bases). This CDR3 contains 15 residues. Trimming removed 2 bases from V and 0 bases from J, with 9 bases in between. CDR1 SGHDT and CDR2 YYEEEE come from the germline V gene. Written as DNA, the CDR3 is TGTGCCAGCAGCTTCTCCAGGGGCTCCTACAATGAGCAGTTCTTC. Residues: CASSFSRGSYNEQFF.

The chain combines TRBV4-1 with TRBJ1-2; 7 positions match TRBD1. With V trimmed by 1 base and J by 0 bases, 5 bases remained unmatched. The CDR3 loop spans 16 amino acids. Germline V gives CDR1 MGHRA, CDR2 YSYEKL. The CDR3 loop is CASSQGQGQANYGYTF. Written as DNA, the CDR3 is TGCGCCAGCAGCCAAGGACAGGGACAAGCTAACTATGGCTACACCTTC.

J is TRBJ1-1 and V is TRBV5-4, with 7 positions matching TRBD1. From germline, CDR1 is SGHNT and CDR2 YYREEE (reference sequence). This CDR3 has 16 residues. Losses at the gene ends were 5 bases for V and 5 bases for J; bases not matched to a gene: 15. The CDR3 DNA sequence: TGTGCCAGCAGACCGTCACGGACAGGAGGGAGGACTGAAGCTTTCTTT. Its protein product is CASRPSRTGGRTEAFF.

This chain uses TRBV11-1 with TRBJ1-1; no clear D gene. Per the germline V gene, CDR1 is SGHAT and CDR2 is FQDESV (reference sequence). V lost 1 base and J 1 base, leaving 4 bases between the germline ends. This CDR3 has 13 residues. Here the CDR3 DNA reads TGTGCCAGCAGCTTAGTCCAGAACACTGAAGCTTTCTTT. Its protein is CASSLVQNTEAFF.

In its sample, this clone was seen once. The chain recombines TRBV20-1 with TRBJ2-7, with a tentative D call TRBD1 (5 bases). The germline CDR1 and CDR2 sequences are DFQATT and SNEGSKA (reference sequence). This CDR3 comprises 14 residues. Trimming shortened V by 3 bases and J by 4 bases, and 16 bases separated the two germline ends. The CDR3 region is CSASLRAGRYEQYF. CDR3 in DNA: TGCAGTGCTAGTCTACGAGCAGGGCGGTACGAGCAGTACTTC.

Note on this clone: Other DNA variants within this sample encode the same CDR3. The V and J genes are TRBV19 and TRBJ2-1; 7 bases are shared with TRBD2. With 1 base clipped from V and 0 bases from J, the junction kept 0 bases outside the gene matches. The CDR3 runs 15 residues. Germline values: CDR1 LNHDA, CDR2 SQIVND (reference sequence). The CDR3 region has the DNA TGTGCCAGTAGTATAGCGGGAGGCTCCTACAATGAGCAGTTCTTC. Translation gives CASSIAGGSYNEQFF.

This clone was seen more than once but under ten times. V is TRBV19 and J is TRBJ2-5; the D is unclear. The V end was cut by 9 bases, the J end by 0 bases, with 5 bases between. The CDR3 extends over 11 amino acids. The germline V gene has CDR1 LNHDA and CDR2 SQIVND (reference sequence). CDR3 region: CASLDQETQYF. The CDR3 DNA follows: TGTGCCAGCCTAGACCAAGAGACCCAGTACTTC.

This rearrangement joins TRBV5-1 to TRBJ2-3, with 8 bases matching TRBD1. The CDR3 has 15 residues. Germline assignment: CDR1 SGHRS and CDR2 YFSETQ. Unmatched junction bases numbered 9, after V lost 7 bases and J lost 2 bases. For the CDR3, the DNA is TGCGCCAGCGGAAAACGGACAGGGATCACAGATACGCAGTATTTT. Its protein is CASGKRTGITDTQYF. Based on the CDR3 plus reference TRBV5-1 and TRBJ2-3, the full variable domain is KAGVTQTPRYLIKTRGQQVTLSCSPISGHRSVSWYQQTPGQGLQFLFEYFSETQRNKGNFPGRFSGRQFSNSRSEMNVSTLELGDSALYLCASGKRTGITDTQYFGPGTRLTVL.